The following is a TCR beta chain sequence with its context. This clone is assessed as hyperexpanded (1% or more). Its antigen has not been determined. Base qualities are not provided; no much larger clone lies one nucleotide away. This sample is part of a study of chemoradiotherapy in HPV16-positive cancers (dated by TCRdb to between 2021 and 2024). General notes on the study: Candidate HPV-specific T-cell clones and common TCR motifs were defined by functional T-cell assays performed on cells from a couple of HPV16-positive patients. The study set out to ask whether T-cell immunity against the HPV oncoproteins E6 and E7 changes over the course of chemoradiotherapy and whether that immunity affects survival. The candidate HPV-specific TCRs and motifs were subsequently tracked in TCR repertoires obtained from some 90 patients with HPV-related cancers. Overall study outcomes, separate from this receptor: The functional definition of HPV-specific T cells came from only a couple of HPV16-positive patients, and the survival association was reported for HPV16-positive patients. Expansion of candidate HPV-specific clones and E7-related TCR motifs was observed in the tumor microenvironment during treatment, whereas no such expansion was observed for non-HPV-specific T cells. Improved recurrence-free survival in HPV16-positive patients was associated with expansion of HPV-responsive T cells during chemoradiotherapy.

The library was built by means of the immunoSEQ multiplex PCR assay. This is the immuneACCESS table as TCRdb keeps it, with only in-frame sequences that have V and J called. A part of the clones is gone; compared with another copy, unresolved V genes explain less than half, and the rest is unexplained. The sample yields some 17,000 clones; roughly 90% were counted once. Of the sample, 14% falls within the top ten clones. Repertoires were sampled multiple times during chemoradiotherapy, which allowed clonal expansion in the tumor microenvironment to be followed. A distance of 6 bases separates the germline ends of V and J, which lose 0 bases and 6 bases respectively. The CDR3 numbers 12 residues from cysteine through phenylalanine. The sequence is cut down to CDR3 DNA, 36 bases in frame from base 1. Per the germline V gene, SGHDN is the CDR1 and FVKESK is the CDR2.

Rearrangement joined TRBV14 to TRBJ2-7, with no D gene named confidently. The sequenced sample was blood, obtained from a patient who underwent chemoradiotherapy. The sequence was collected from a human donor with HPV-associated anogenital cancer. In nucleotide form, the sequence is TGTGCCAGCAGCCAAGATCGGGTCGAGCAGTACTTC. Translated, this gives CASSQDRVEQYF.